This T cell receptor beta chain was identified during a study of identical twins. The study, taken as a whole, reports: Weaker excess twin sharing was seen among beta out-of-frame sequences.

From the 5' RACE reads, TCRdb called clonotypes with MiXCR, one entry per CDR3 protein. The table has 200,000 to 250,000 distinct CDR3 sequences, about 6.7% seen once. CDR1 is MGHDK and CDR2 is SYGVNS in the germline V gene. Trimming took off 2 bases at V and 4 bases at J, with 11 bases between the two ends. The CDR3 covers 14 residues. A note on this clonotype: Its cognate antigen is unknown.

The same data also went into a second study, on T cells expressing NK-cell markers. From that report: Expanded clones of NKG2C+ T cells had an unclear HCMV specificity.

J is TRBJ1-2 and V is TRBV25-1; D unresolved. The sequence came from a woman aged 18-29 years in good health. Source material: CD8+ T cells sorted from blood. The DNA of the CDR3 is TGTGCCAGCAGTGAAGATAAGGCCGCCTATGGCTACACCTTC. It codes for CASSEDKAAYGYTF.